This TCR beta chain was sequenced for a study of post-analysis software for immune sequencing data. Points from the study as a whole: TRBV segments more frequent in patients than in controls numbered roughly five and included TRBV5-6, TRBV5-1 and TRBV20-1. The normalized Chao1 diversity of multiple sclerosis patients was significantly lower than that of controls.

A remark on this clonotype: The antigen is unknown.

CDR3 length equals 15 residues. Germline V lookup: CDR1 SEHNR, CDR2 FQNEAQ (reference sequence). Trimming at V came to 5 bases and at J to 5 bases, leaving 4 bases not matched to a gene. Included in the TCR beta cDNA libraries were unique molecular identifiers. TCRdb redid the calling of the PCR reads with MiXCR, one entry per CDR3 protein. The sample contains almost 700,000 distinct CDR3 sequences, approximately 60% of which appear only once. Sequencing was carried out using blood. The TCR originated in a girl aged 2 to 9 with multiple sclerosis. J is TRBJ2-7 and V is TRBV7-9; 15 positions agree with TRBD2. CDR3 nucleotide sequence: TGTGCCAGCAGCCGGACTAGCGGGGGGGCAGACGAGCAGTACTTC. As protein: CASSRTSGGADEQYF. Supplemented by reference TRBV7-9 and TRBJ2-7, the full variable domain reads DTGVSQNPRHKITKRGQNVTFRCDPISEHNRLYWYRQTLGQGPEFLTYFQNEAQLEKSRLLSDRFSAERPKGSFSTLEIQRTEQGDSAMYLCASSRTSGGADEQYFGPGTRLTVT.